This T cell receptor beta chain was identified during a study of T cell clones after liver transplantation. Background on the study: Immunosuppression withdrawal was tried within 2 years after liver transplantation in this trial. Apart from three HCV-positive recipients, transplants were for non-autoimmune, non-viral reasons. Patients counted as tolerant after at least one year off all immunosuppression, enzymes not exceeding twice normal.

This clone is a singleton in its sample. Its specificity is not known. Repertoires were generated with immunoSEQ multiplex PCR, while TCRdb's copy carries only in-frame clones and drops some. The sample contains around 110,000 clones, approximately 90% of which appear only once. Regarding the study as a whole: The donor-reactive repertoire was only partly measurable in a couple of subjects, lacking donor cells.

V was pared by 4 bases and J by 5 bases, with 5 bases between. Germline V gene lookup returns CDR1 MNHNY and CDR2 SVGAGI (reference sequence). The CDR3 is 11 amino acids. V and J are TRBV6-6 and TRBJ1-2; D remains ambiguous. The specimen comprised CD4+ T cells from blood, sampled 12 months after liver transplant. This TCR was recovered from a human patient who received a liver transplant. A subset of T cells may come from the graft donor. The chain's CDR3 is CASSSSYGYTF. In DNA, the CDR3 is TGTGCCAGCAGTTCCAGTTATGGCTACACCTTC.